This TCR beta chain was observed in a study of blood T cell repertoires in COVID-19. In the study overall: T cells, B-cell-depleted T cells, or PBMCs provided the cDNA or gDNA that served as material.

Germline CDR1 reads SGHTA; CDR2 reads FQGNSA. V lost 1 base and J lost 5; bases outside the gene matches: 13. The CDR3 is 18 amino acids. TCRdb's copy holds only in-frame clones and misses some; the assay was immunoSEQ multiplex PCR. The repertoire includes approximately 130,000 clones, approximately 80% of them detected once, and about 9.9% sits in the top ten. The origin of this receptor is a man aged 35-49 years with active or convalescent COVID-19. V and J are TRBV7-2 and TRBJ2-5, with 10 bases lining up with TRBD2. Sequenced input: peripheral blood. In DNA form, the CDR3 reads TGTGCCAGCAGCTTAGTTTATATTACTAGCGGGGTCGGGGAGACCCAGTACTTC. Its protein is CASSLVYITSGVGETQYF. Drawing the rest from reference TRBV7-2 and TRBJ2-5, the complete variable domain is GAGVSQSPSNKVTEKGKDVELRCDPISGHTALYWYRQSLGQGLEFLIYFQGNSAPDKSGLPSDRFSAERTGGSVSTLTIQRTQQEDSAVYLCASSLVYITSGVGETQYFGPGTRLLVL.